This is a list of T cell receptor beta chains from one sample in a study of cytomegalovirus exposure and HLA in healthy donors. The repertoire was sequenced with immunoSEQ multiplex PCR; TCRdb's copy has only in-frame clones and lacks some. The sample holds just over 200,000 clones, roughly 80% seen once. Sequenced material: PBMCs. The receptors come from a middle-aged woman in good health and CMV-seronegative. CDR3s include the opening cysteine and the closing phenylalanine or tryptophan. A D gene is named only where the DNA matches it firmly. For some rows the clone size is stated as once, few or many, or as a class when expanded; others skip it.

V	size	J	D	CDR3	DNA
TRBV7-9	.	TRBJ2-5	TRBD1	CASSAAGQGEETQYF	TGTGCCAGCAGTGCTGCGGGACAGGGTGAAGAGACCCAGTACTTC
TRBV7-9	.	TRBJ1-1	.	CASSPSSLLATEAFF	TGTGCCAGCAGCCCTTCGTCTTTATTGGCCACTGAAGCTTTCTTT
TRBV30	.	TRBJ1-6	.	CASKTEGYNSPLHF	TGTGCCTCGAAGACAGAAGGCTATAATTCACCCCTCCACTTT
TRBV27	once	TRBJ2-7	TRBD2	CASSLSGGGFPYEQYF	TGTGCCAGCAGTTTATCGGGGGGGGGTTTCCCCTACGAGCAGTACTTC
TRBV6-1	.	TRBJ2-5	TRBD2	CASSGTSGLNVRDTQYF	TGTGCCAGCAGTGGGACTAGCGGCCTGAATGTAAGAGATACCCAGTACTTC
TRBV27	.	TRBJ1-3	.	CASSPTSLGNTIYF	TGTGCCAGCAGTCCGACTTCTTTAGGAAACACCATATATTTT
TRBV7-9	.	TRBJ1-1	.	CSSGYGGGPAFF	TGTTCCAGCGGATATGGGGGGGGCCCCGCTTTCTTT
TRBV7-9	.	TRBJ1-3	.	CASSLYGNTIYF	TGTGCCAGCAGCTTGTATGGAAACACCATATATTTT
TRBV11-2	.	TRBJ1-2	.	CASSLGVTYGYTF	TGTGCCAGCAGCTTGGGAGTTACCTATGGCTACACCTTC
TRBV5-4	.	TRBJ2-7	TRBD1	CAGGQGPHEQYF	TGTGCCGGGGGACAGGGACCCCACGAGCAGTACTTC
TRBV7-2	.	TRBJ2-7	.	CASSLDGSSYEQYF	TGTGCCAGCAGCTTAGACGGGAGCTCCTACGAGCAGTACTTC
TRBV4-1	.	TRBJ1-1	.	CASSHHRNTEAFF	TGCGCCAGCAGCCACCACAGGAACACTGAAGCTTTCTTT